This T cell receptor beta chain emerged from a study of blood T cell repertoires in COVID-19. Across the whole study: From the United States, Italy and Spain came samples of acute and convalescent COVID-19. From T cells, B-cell-depleted T cells, or PBMCs came the material, which was cDNA or gDNA.

With 6 bases clipped from V and 4 bases from J, the junction kept 6 bases outside the gene matches. The CDR3 has 14 residues. The germline CDR1 and CDR2 sequences are MNHEY and SVGAGI. As handled by the study authors: By means of reference gene primer amplification, nucleated cell counts were estimated. Assay used: immunoSEQ multiplex PCR; TCRdb lists only in-frame clones, some missing. D and trimming were read from the DNA, whereas the V and J calls and clone size are those reported in that table. The data show some 20,000 clones, roughly nine tenths seen once. The receptor was derived from a human donor in a cohort sampled during active COVID-19. The genes are TRBV6-5 and TRBJ1-3; TRBD1 agrees at 7 bases. Sequenced: peripheral blood. CDR3 sequence: CASRRGTDGNTIYF. CDR3 sequence (DNA): TGTGCCAGCAGGAGAGGGACAGACGGAAACACCATATATTTT.